The present entry profiles one TCR beta chain with its context. The sample originates from a study of T cell changes during pregnancy in multiple sclerosis. CDR3 length: 13 amino acids. The V end lost 7 bases, the J end lost 0 bases, and 9 bases lay between the germline ends. CDR1 and CDR2 (germline): LNHDA, SQIVND (reference sequence). Using immunoSEQ multiplex PCR, the repertoire was profiled, and TCRdb retains in-frame clones only, with some absent. The sample records some 70,000 clones, 75% to 95% being singletons. This clonotype was sampled from a female donor in good health, enrolled as a control in a pregnancy study. Specimen: CD4+ T cells from peripheral blood mononuclear cells, collected in the third trimester of pregnancy. The genes are TRBV19 and TRBJ1-1; D unclear. The CDR3 sequence is CASKRNMNTEAFF. In DNA form, the CDR3 reads TGTGCCAGTAAAAGAAACATGAACACTGAAGCTTTCTTT. Complete variable domain (other parts from reference TRBV19 and TRBJ1-1): DGGITQSPKYLFRKEGQNVTLSCEQNLNHDAMYWYRQDPGQGLRLIYYSQIVNDFQKGDIAEGYSVSREKKESFPLTVTSAQKNPTAFYLCASKRNMNTEAFFGQGTRLTVV.